This is a list of T cell receptor beta chains from one sample in a study of blood T cell repertoires in COVID-19. Clones were read by immunoSEQ multiplex PCR, and TCRdb kept only the in-frame ones, dropping some. The top ten hold 13% to 15% of the sample, which has roughly 100,000 clones, less than 85% seen once. The sequencing sample was made of peripheral blood. The receptor set was obtained from a woman aged 60 to 75 with acute or convalescent COVID-19. Each CDR3 is given with its conserved first and last residue. A D gene is named only where the DNA matches it firmly. Size is omitted from some rows. Given values are once, few, many or a class for expanded clones.

CDR3,DNA,J,D,size,V
CASSRGPGQIDNSPLHF,TGCGCCAGCAGCCGGGGTCCGGGACAGATTGATAATTCACCCCTCCACTTT,TRBJ1-6,TRBD1,-,TRBV5-1
CSVDRRGSYEQYF,TGCAGCGTTGATCGCCGGGGTTCCTACGAGCAGTACTTC,TRBJ2-7,-,-,TRBV29-1
CASSVSGSSQSTDTQYF,TGTGCCAGCAGTGTTAGCGGGAGTTCTCAGAGCACAGATACGCAGTATTTT,TRBJ2-3,TRBD2,few,TRBV2
CASSHLGQGSSYEQYF,TGTGCCAGCAGCCACCTTGGACAGGGGAGCTCCTACGAGCAGTACTTC,TRBJ2-7,TRBD1,-,TRBV4-2
CASSGLNQPQHF,TGTGCCAGCAGTGGCCTCAATCAGCCCCAGCATTTT,TRBJ1-5,-,-,TRBV12-3/TRBV12-4
CASSLQGTPYGYTF,TGTGCCAGCAGCTTACAGGGGACCCCCTATGGCTACACCTTC,TRBJ1-2,-,-,TRBV7-2
CASSLSGGSYEQYF,TGCGCCAGCAGCTTGAGTGGGGGGAGCTACGAGCAGTACTTC,TRBJ2-7,-,once,TRBV5-1
CASSHTGTSGGDEQFF,TGTGCCAGCAGCCATACCGGGACTAGCGGGGGTGATGAGCAGTTCTTC,TRBJ2-1,TRBD2,-,TRBV6-4
CASSWTGSSSYNSPLHF,TGTGCCAGCAGTTGGACAGGGTCGAGCTCCTATAATTCACCCCTCCACTTT,TRBJ1-6,TRBD1,few,TRBV7-9
CSARGDTEAFF,TGCAGTGCCAGGGGGGACACTGAAGCTTTCTTT,TRBJ1-1,TRBD1,-,TRBV20-1
CASSQGRGRAREQYF,TGTGCCAGCAGCCAGGGGAGGGGGAGGGCCCGGGAGCAGTACTTC,TRBJ2-7,-,-,TRBV7-2
CASGTGRNGYTF,TGTGCTTCCGGGACAGGGCGAAATGGCTACACCTTC,TRBJ1-2,TRBD1,few,TRBV28
CASSLVGSSGTYEQYF,TGTGCCAGCAGCTTAGTAGGTTCTAGCGGGACCTACGAGCAGTACTTC,TRBJ2-7,TRBD2,-,TRBV11-2
CASAYQETQYF,TGTGCCAGCGCCTATCAAGAGACCCAGTACTTC,TRBJ2-5,-,-,TRBV2
CASSPPSSGEQFF,TGTGCCAGCAGTCCTCCCAGCTCAGGAGAGCAGTTCTTC,TRBJ2-1,-,-,TRBV28
CASSSLAGGNTQYF,TGTGCCAGCAGTTCCCTAGCGGGGGGGAATACGCAGTATTTT,TRBJ2-3,TRBD2,-,TRBV6-6
CASSLDRSPLHF,TGTGCCAGCAGCTTAGACCGGTCACCCCTCCACTTT,TRBJ1-6,-,-,TRBV7-2
CASSLSPRAYEQYF,TGCGCCAGCAGCTTGTCCCCCAGGGCCTACGAGCAGTACTTC,TRBJ2-7,-,-,TRBV5-1
CASSDAGILSYNSPLHF,TGTGCCAGCAGCGACGCCGGGATTCTCTCCTATAATTCACCCCTCCACTTT,TRBJ1-6,-,-,TRBV7-9
CASSETGASGNTIYF,TGTGCCAGCAGCGAAACAGGGGCCTCTGGAAACACCATATATTTT,TRBJ1-3,TRBD1,-,TRBV9
CASSFRYGLETEAFF,TGTGCCAGCAGCTTCCGATATGGCTTGGAGACTGAAGCTTTCTTT,TRBJ1-1,-,-,TRBV11-2
CASSLGGGNYNEQFF,TGCGCCAGCAGCTTGGGCGGGGGGAACTACAATGAGCAGTTCTTC,TRBJ2-1,TRBD2,-,TRBV5-1
CAISHGSGQRNTEAFF,TGTGCCATCAGTCACGGGAGCGGGCAGAGGAACACTGAAGCTTTCTTT,TRBJ1-1,-,once,TRBV10-3
CASSRAAETEAFF,TGTGCCAGCTCACGGGCCGCTGAGACTGAAGCTTTCTTT,TRBJ1-1,-,-,TRBV18
CASSQQLQSNEQYF,TGTGCCAGCAGCCAACAATTACAGAGCAACGAGCAGTACTTC,TRBJ2-7,-,-,TRBV14
CASSETGGDYGYTF,TGTGCCAGCTCAGAAACAGGGGGTGACTATGGCTACACCTTC,TRBJ1-2,TRBD1,-,TRBV18
CASGGQQVNSPLHF,TGTGCCAGCGGGGGACAGCAAGTAAATTCACCCCTCCACTTT,TRBJ1-6,TRBD1,-,TRBV6-6
CASPREGDYGYTF,TGTGCCAGTCCACGGGAGGGAGACTATGGCTACACCTTC,TRBJ1-2,-,-,TRBV18
CASSARLAGGPRTDTQYF,TGTGCCAGCAGTGCCAGACTAGCGGGGGGGCCGCGGACAGATACGCAGTATTTT,TRBJ2-3,TRBD2,-,TRBV2
CASRGFRLAVNTGELFF,TGTGCCAGCAGGGGGTTTAGGCTAGCGGTGAACACCGGGGAGCTGTTTTTT,TRBJ2-2,TRBD2,-,TRBV27
CASSSGGGSLDGYTF,TGCGCCAGCAGCTCGGGGGGAGGGTCGTTGGATGGCTACACCTTC,TRBJ1-2,-,-,TRBV5-1
CAARTSGGHEQFF,TGTGCCGCCCGGACTAGCGGGGGGCATGAGCAGTTCTTC,TRBJ2-1,TRBD2,-,TRBV10-3
CASSLDLARTNYGYTF,TGTGCCAGCAGCTTAGATCTCGCCAGGACAAACTATGGCTACACCTTC,TRBJ1-2,-,-,TRBV7-2
CASSRLQGSAGEAFF,TGTGCCAGCAGCCGGCTTCAGGGGAGTGCCGGTGAAGCTTTCTTT,TRBJ1-1,-,-,TRBV5-4
CASREEGTEAFF,TGTGCCAGCAGAGAGGAGGGCACTGAAGCTTTCTTT,TRBJ1-1,-,-,TRBV2
CASSQVLRTEAFF,TGTGCCAGCAGCCAGGTTCTACGCACTGAAGCTTTCTTT,TRBJ1-1,-,-,TRBV14
CASSQAGTGGNGYTF,TGCGCCAGCAGCCAAGCCGGGACAGGGGGGAATGGCTACACCTTC,TRBJ1-2,TRBD1,-,TRBV4-1
CASSYTGTGELFF,TGTGCCAGCAGTTACACTGGCACCGGGGAGCTGTTTTTT,TRBJ2-2,-,-,TRBV6-5
CASSLATGSVEQFF,TGTGCCAGCAGCTTGGCGACAGGGAGTGTTGAGCAGTTCTTC,TRBJ2-1,TRBD1,-,TRBV27
CASSYYRGEAFF,TGTGCCAGCAGCTACTACAGGGGTGAAGCTTTCTTT,TRBJ1-1,TRBD1,-,TRBV7-2
CASSLLAANSEQFF,TGTGCCAGCAGTTTACTAGCGGCAAATAGTGAGCAGTTCTTC,TRBJ2-1,TRBD2,-,TRBV27
CASSQGPSGRGTGELFF,TGTGCCAGCAGCCAAGGCCCTAGCGGGAGAGGAACCGGGGAGCTGTTTTTT,TRBJ2-2,TRBD2,-,TRBV3-1/TRBV3-2
CASSEQVNYGYTF,TGTGCCAGCAGTGAGCAGGTCAACTATGGCTACACCTTC,TRBJ1-2,-,-,TRBV2
CASSQASGRQPQHF,TGTGCCAGCAGCCAAGCCTCTGGGCGCCAGCCCCAGCATTTT,TRBJ1-5,-,-,TRBV3-1/TRBV3-2
CASSPPSRGNQPQHF,TGTGCCAGTAGTCCCCCCTCGAGAGGCAATCAGCCCCAGCATTTT,TRBJ1-5,-,-,TRBV19
CASSPQVGGAYNEQFF,TGTGCCAGCAGTCCCCAGGTCGGGGGGGCCTACAATGAGCAGTTCTTC,TRBJ2-1,TRBD2,-,TRBV27
CAELREDGYNEQFF,TGTGCCGAGCTTCGGGAGGACGGGTACAATGAGCAGTTCTTC,TRBJ2-1,TRBD2,once,TRBV7-2
CASSFSGRGETQYF,TGTGCCAGCAGCTTCTCCGGGAGGGGAGAGACCCAGTACTTC,TRBJ2-5,TRBD2,-,TRBV11-2
CASSTGQGSTDTQYF,TGCGCCAGCAGCACAGGACAGGGTAGCACAGATACGCAGTATTTT,TRBJ2-3,TRBD1,-,TRBV5-1
CASSSQRTGELFF,TGTGCCAGCAGCTCCCAGAGGACCGGGGAGCTGTTTTTT,TRBJ2-2,-,-,TRBV11-3
CASRTEHRVNTEAFF,TGTGCCAGCAGAACCGAGCACAGAGTTAACACTGAAGCTTTCTTT,TRBJ1-1,-,few,TRBV6-5
CASSPLGQGAGDTEAFF,TGTGCCAGCAGTCCCCTCGGACAGGGGGCTGGGGACACTGAAGCTTTCTTT,TRBJ1-1,TRBD1,-,TRBV28
CASRLQGARRGYTF,TGTGCCAGCAGGCTACAGGGGGCTAGGAGGGGCTACACCTTC,TRBJ1-2,TRBD1,-,TRBV28
CASSLDRGNQPQHF,TGTGCCAGCAGTCTGGACAGGGGTAATCAGCCCCAGCATTTT,TRBJ1-5,TRBD1,-,TRBV27
CASSIWGLNDRGSFF,TGTGCCAGTAGTATTTGGGGGCTGAATGACAGGGGGTCTTTCTTT,TRBJ1-1,TRBD1,-,TRBV19